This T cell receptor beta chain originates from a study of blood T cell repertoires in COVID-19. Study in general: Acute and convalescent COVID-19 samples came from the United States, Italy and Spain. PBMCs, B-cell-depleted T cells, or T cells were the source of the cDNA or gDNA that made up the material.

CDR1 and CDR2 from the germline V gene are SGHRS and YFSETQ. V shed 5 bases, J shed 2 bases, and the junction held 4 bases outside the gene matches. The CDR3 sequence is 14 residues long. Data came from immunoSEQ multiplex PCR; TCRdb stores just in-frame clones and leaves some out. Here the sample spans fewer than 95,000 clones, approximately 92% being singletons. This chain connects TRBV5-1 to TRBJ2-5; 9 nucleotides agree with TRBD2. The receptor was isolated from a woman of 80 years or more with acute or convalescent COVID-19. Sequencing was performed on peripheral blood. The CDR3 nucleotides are TGCGCCAGCAGGTTTCTAGCGGGACAAGAGACCCAGTACTTC. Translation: CASRFLAGQETQYF.